Shown below are 2 T cell receptor beta chains from a single sample sequenced in a study of regulatory T cells in long-lasting Graves disease. Assembly of TCR beta libraries relied on iRepertoire HTBI primers together with Arm-PCR of CDR3 regions. In TCRdb, the multiplex PCR reads were re-called with MiXCR into one record per CDR3 protein. The repertoire consists of 520,000 or so distinct CDR3 sequences, with 9.5% to 15% occurring once and the leading ten covering approximately 9%. The sample's time point: newly diagnosed GD, antithyroid drugs for less than 3 months. RNA from PBMCs was the source of the TCR library. These data were also reused for a study on T cells in Graves' hyperthyroidism and ophthalmopathy.

The starting material was peripheral blood mononuclear cells (PBMCs), obtained at new diagnosis, from a patient treated with antithyroid drugs. The receptors shown here come from a woman in her 30s with Graves disease.

This clonotype was observed many times. The V and J genes are TRBV5-1 and TRBJ1-1; D unresolved. V dropped 1 base and J dropped 0 bases, with 7 bases sitting between them. The CDR3 sequence is 14 residues long. Germline V gene data show CDR1 as SGHRS and CDR2 as YFSETQ. This chain's CDR3 is CASSLLRMNTEAFF. For the CDR3, the DNA is TGCGCCAGCAGCTTGCTGAGGATGAACACTGAAGCTTTCTTT.

This clonotype has only a few counts. The chain has TRBV29-1 and TRBJ2-1, with TRBD2 matching over 9 bases. CDR3 length: 14 amino acids. With V trimmed by 0 bases and J by 9 bases, 6 bases remained unmatched. The germline gives CDR1 SQVTM, CDR2 ANQGSEA. Here the CDR3 reads CSVEDLGLAFEQFF. The CDR3 coding sequence is TGCAGCGTTGAAGATCTAGGACTAGCGTTTGAGCAGTTCTTC.